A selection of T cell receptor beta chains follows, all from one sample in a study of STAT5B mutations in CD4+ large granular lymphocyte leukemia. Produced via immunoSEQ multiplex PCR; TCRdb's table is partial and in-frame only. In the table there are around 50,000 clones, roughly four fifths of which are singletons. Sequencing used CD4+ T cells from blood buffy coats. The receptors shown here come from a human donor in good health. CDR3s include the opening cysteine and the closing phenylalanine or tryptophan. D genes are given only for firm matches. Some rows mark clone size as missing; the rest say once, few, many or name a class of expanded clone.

TGCGCCAGCAGCTTGGGGACTAGAAGCACAGATACGCAGTATTTT,CASSLGTRSTDTQYF,TRBV5-1,-,TRBD2,TRBJ2-3
TGTGCCAGCAGTGAGCTAGTTTCTGGAAACACCATATATTTT,CASSELVSGNTIYF,TRBV2,few,-,TRBJ1-3
TGTGCTAGTGGTTTGGGACAGGGTAATTCACCCCTCCACTTT,CASGLGQGNSPLHF,TRBV12-5,-,TRBD1,TRBJ1-6
TGTGCCAGCAGCTTGGGTCCGAGCGACACGAGGAATGGCTACACCTTC,CASSLGPSDTRNGYTF,TRBV5-4,few,-,TRBJ1-2
TGTGCCAGCAGCCGCACAGGGTTTAAACTGTTTTTT,CASSRTGFKLFF,TRBV5-6,once,-,TRBJ1-4
TGTGCCAGTAGTGGACCCACCAAGGACAGGGGTCACTATGGCTACACCTTC,CASSGPTKDRGHYGYTF,TRBV19,-,TRBD1,TRBJ1-2
TGCGCCAGCAGCGGGGCCCGGGCCATCTTTACCGAGGAGCTGTTTTTT,CASSGARAIFTEELFF,TRBV5-1,-,-,TRBJ2-2
TGTGCCACCAGCAACAGGGTGGATCGAGAGACCCAGTACTTC,CATSNRVDRETQYF,TRBV15,-,-,TRBJ2-5
TGTGCCAGTAGTAGGGGACTAGAATACGAGCAGTACTTC,CASSRGLEYEQYF,TRBV19,-,TRBD2,TRBJ2-7
TGTGCCAGCCGAAGATTTTACGAGCAGTACTTC,CASRRFYEQYF,TRBV6-5,-,-,TRBJ2-7
TGTGCCTGGCAAACCCGACTGCGAGAAGCTTTCTTT,CAWQTRLREAFF,TRBV30,-,-,TRBJ1-1
TGTGCCAGCGTGGATACGGAACAGGGGTACGAGCAGTACTTC,CASVDTEQGYEQYF,TRBV25-1,once,TRBD1,TRBJ2-7
TGTGCCAGCAGCTTACGGGCCAGGGGTGGCTCTGGAAACACCATATATTTT,CASSLRARGGSGNTIYF,TRBV7-9,few,-,TRBJ1-3
TGTGCCAGCAGCTATCTGGGAGGCACACAAGAGACCCAGTACTTC,CASSYLGGTQETQYF,TRBV5-6,-,-,TRBJ2-5
TGTGCCAGCAGCTTAGATCTGCCAGCTGCCTACGAGCAGTACTTC,CASSLDLPAAYEQYF,TRBV11-2,-,-,TRBJ2-7
TGTGCCAGCAGCTTCGGTAGCTCCTACGAGCAGTACTTC,CASSFGSSYEQYF,TRBV7-9,-,-,TRBJ2-7
TGTGCCAGCAGTTTGACTAGCGGGGAAGATACGCAGTATTTT,CASSLTSGEDTQYF,TRBV27,-,TRBD2,TRBJ2-3
TGTGCCAGCTCACCAGATGGGACAGCCTATGGCTACACCTTC,CASSPDGTAYGYTF,TRBV18,-,TRBD1,TRBJ1-2
TGTGCCAGCAGCTTGTTGGGGGCGGTTGAAGCAGATACGCAGTATTTT,CASSLLGAVEADTQYF,TRBV5-6,-,-,TRBJ2-3
TGCGCCAGCAGCTCTGGGACACCAGATCAGCCCCAGCATTTT,CASSSGTPDQPQHF,TRBV5-1,-,-,TRBJ1-5
TGTGCCAGCAGCTTAGAGGGTGGGGACACTGAAGCTTTCTTT,CASSLEGGDTEAFF,TRBV11-2,-,-,TRBJ1-1
TGTGCCAGCAGCGTAGCCCAAGGGACAGGGAATGGAAACACCATATATTTT,CASSVAQGTGNGNTIYF,TRBV9,-,TRBD1,TRBJ1-3
TGTGCCAGCAGCTCGACGGGGGGCTACGAGCAGTACTTC,CASSSTGGYEQYF,TRBV5-4,few,TRBD2,TRBJ2-7
TGTGCCAGCAGCTTTGAGATGGCGGGAGGCGTCAATGAGCAGTTCTTC,CASSFEMAGGVNEQFF,TRBV11-3,-,TRBD2,TRBJ2-1
TGTGCCAGCATCCCCGACAGGGCCTTCTCTGGAAACACCATATATTTT,CASIPDRAFSGNTIYF,TRBV2,-,TRBD1,TRBJ1-3
TGTGCCAGCAGCGTAGCGGGAGACAATGAGCAGTTCTTC,CASSVAGDNEQFF,TRBV9,once,-,TRBJ2-1
TGCGCCAGCAGCTTGGTTGGCGGGAGGCGCGAGCAGTACTTC,CASSLVGGRREQYF,TRBV5-1,-,TRBD2,TRBJ2-7